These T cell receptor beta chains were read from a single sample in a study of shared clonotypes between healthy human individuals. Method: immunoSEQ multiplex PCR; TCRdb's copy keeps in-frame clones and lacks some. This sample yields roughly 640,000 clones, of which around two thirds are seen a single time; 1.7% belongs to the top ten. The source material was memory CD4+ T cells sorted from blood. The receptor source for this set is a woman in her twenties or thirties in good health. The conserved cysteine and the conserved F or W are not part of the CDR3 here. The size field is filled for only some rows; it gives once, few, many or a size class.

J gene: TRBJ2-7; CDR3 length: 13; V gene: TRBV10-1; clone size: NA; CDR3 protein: ASTPDRTNTYEQY
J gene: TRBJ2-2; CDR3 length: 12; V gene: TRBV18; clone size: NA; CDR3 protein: ASQVRRNTGELF
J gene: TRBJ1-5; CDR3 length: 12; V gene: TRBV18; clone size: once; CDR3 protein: ASSPRSSNQPQH
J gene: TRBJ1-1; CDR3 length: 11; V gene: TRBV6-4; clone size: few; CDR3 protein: ASSVEGHTEAF
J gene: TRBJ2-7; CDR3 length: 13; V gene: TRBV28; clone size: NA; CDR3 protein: ASSLTGSGLHEQY
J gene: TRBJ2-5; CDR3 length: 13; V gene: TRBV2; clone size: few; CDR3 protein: ASSEEEGGSETQY
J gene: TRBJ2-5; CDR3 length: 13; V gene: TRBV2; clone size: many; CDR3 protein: ASSEGLAGGGTQY
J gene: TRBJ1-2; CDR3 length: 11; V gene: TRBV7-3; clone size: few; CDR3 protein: ASSPQKDYGYT
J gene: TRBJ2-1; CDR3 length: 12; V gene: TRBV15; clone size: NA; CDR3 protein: ATRGRVGYNEQF
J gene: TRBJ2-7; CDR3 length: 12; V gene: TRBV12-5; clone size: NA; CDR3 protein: ASGLGGGSYEQY
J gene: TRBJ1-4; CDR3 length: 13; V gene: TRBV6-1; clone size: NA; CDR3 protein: ASTRRPRDGEKLF
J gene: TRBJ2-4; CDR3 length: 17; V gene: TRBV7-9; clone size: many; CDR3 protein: ASSLDPGMRALAKNIQY
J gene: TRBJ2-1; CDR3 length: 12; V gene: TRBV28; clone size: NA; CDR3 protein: ASSLGGRRNEQF
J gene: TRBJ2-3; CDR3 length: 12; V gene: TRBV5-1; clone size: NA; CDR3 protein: ASTPGRGGDTQY
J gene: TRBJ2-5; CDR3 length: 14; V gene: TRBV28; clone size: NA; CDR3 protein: ASSLSGTSVRETQY
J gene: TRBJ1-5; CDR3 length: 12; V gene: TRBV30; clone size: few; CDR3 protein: AWSVSGLRQPQH
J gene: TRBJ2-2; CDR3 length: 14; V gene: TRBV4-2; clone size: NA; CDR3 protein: ASSQSPGLVTGELF
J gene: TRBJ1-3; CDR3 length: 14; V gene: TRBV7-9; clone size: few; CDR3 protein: ASSLWDRETGNTIY
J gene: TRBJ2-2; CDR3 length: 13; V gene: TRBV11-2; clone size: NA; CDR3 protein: ASSSLQRNTGELF
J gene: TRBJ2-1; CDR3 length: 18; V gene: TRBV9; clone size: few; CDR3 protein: ASSVGLVASGSLVYNEQF
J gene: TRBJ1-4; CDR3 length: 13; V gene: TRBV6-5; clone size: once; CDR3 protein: ASSPTGKLNEKLF
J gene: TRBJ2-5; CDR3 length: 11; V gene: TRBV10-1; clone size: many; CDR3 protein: ASSQQFQETQY
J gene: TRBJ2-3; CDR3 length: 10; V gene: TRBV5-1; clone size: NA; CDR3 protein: ASSPGGDTQY
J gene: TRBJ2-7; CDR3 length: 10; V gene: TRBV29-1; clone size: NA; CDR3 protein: SVSVREDEQY
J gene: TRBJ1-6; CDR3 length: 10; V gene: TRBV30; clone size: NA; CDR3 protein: AWIQGRSPLH
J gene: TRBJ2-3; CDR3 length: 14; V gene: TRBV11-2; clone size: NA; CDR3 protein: ASSLGQGVFADTQY
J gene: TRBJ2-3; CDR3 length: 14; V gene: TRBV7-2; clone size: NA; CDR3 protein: ASSRAGTEYTDTQY
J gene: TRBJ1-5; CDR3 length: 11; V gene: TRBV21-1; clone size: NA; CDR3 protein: ASSKQGNQPQH
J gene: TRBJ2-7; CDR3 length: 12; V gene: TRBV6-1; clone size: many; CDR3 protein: ASSEDIRSYEQY
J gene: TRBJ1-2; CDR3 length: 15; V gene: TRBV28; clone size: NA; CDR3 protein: ASARPQGGPVNYGYT
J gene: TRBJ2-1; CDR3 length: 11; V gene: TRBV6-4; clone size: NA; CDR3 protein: ASSPGSANEQF
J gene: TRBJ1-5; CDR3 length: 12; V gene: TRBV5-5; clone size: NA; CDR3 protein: ASSVQYSNQPQH
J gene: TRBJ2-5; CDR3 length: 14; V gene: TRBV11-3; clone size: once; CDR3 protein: ASSLVAGGLQETQY
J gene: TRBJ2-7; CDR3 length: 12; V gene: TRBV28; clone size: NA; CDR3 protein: ASRRTGASYEQY
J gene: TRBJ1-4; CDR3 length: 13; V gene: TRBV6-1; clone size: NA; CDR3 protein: ASSDQGTLNEKLF
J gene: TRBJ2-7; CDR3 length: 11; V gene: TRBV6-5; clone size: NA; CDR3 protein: ASRGLVEYEQY
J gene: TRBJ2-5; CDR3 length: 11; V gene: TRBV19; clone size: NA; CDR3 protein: ASKGLTYAKQY
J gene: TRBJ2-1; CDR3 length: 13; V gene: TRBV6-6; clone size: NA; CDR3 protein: ASSSTGANYNEQF
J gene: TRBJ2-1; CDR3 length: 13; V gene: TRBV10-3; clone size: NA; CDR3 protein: AISLGLAEYNEQF